The rows below give T cell receptor beta chains drawn from one sample of a study of T cell responses to AZD1222 COVID-19 vaccine. Libraries were prepared by immunoSEQ multiplex PCR; TCRdb keeps only in-frame clonotypes and omits some of them. This table has some 150,000 clones, around 90% appearing once. The source material was peripheral blood, sampled 28 days after the second AZD1222 dose. The receptors here all came from an adult who received the AZD1222 COVID-19 vaccine. The CDR3 runs from the conserved cysteine through the conserved F or W. The order of the fields is CDR3 length, D gene, J gene, clone size, V gene, CDR3 DNA, CDR3 protein. A D gene is named only where the DNA matches it firmly. The size of a clone is reported for some rows only, either as once, few or many, or as a class for expanded clones.

CDR3 length: 13; D gene: -; J gene: TRBJ1-5; clone size: -; V gene: TRBV7-8; CDR3 DNA: TGTGCCAGCAGCTTAGAGACACTTCAGCCCCAGCATTTT; CDR3 protein: CASSLETLQPQHF
CDR3 length: 16; D gene: TRBD1; J gene: TRBJ1-4; clone size: -; V gene: TRBV28; CDR3 DNA: TGTGCCAGCAGTTTACCCCCAGGGGGATCTAATGAAAAACTGTTTTTT; CDR3 protein: CASSLPPGGSNEKLFF
CDR3 length: 14; D gene: -; J gene: TRBJ2-2; clone size: -; V gene: TRBV18; CDR3 DNA: TGTGCCAGCTCACCGGGACAGAACACCGGGGAGCTGTTTTTT; CDR3 protein: CASSPGQNTGELFF
CDR3 length: 15; D gene: -; J gene: TRBJ1-1; clone size: -; V gene: TRBV21-1; CDR3 DNA: TGTGCCAGCAGCTCGTTGGCCCCTGAATGGACTGAAGCTTTCTTT; CDR3 protein: CASSSLAPEWTEAFF
CDR3 length: 14; D gene: -; J gene: TRBJ1-5; clone size: -; V gene: TRBV5-1; CDR3 DNA: TGCGCCAGCAGCTTGGCAGCAGGGGATCAGCCCCAGCATTTT; CDR3 protein: CASSLAAGDQPQHF
CDR3 length: 14; D gene: -; J gene: TRBJ1-1; clone size: -; V gene: TRBV27; CDR3 DNA: TGTGCCAGCAGTTATAACAGGATGAACACTGAAGCTTTCTTT; CDR3 protein: CASSYNRMNTEAFF
CDR3 length: 15; D gene: -; J gene: TRBJ2-2; clone size: -; V gene: TRBV9; CDR3 DNA: TGTGCCAGCAGCGTAGGGGGGGTTGGCACCGGGGAGCTGTTTTTT; CDR3 protein: CASSVGGVGTGELFF
CDR3 length: 14; D gene: -; J gene: TRBJ2-1; clone size: -; V gene: TRBV5-4; CDR3 DNA: TGTGCCAGCAGCTTGGGGGGCAGGGGCAATGAGCAGTTCTTC; CDR3 protein: CASSLGGRGNEQFF
CDR3 length: 14; D gene: -; J gene: TRBJ1-1; clone size: -; V gene: TRBV10-3; CDR3 DNA: TGTGCCATCAGTGAAGAGGGATGGAACACTGAAGCTTTCTTT; CDR3 protein: CAISEEGWNTEAFF
CDR3 length: 14; D gene: -; J gene: TRBJ1-2; clone size: -; V gene: TRBV10-3; CDR3 DNA: TGTGCCATCAGTGAGTCGCAGCAGGTTGACGGCTACACCTTC; CDR3 protein: CAISESQQVDGYTF
CDR3 length: 12; D gene: -; J gene: TRBJ1-1; clone size: -; V gene: TRBV29-1; CDR3 DNA: TGCAGCGTTGAAAGACAGAACACTGAAGCTTTCTTT; CDR3 protein: CSVERQNTEAFF
CDR3 length: 14; D gene: TRBD2; J gene: TRBJ2-7; clone size: once; V gene: TRBV10-3; CDR3 DNA: TGTGCCATCAGGAAGACTAGCGGGAGTTACGAGCAGTACTTC; CDR3 protein: CAIRKTSGSYEQYF
CDR3 length: 19; D gene: TRBD1; J gene: TRBJ1-1; clone size: -; V gene: TRBV5-1; CDR3 DNA: TGCGCCAGCAGTTCACCGGTGGGACAGGGCTTTCCCTTCCCCACTGAAGCTTTCTTT; CDR3 protein: CASSSPVGQGFPFPTEAFF
CDR3 length: 17; D gene: -; J gene: TRBJ2-7; clone size: -; V gene: TRBV30; CDR3 DNA: TGTGCCTGGAGTCCCCCCGTGATTGTGGGGATCCTGCACGAGCAGTACTTC; CDR3 protein: CAWSPPVIVGILHEQYF
CDR3 length: 16; D gene: -; J gene: TRBJ2-7; clone size: -; V gene: TRBV19; CDR3 DNA: TGTGCCAGTAGTCCCCAGAAAGGACCGACCTCCTACGAGCAGTACTTC; CDR3 protein: CASSPQKGPTSYEQYF
CDR3 length: 16; D gene: TRBD2; J gene: TRBJ2-3; clone size: once; V gene: TRBV7-9; CDR3 DNA: TGTGCCAGCAGCGGGGGTTACGGGAGGGAGGCAGATACGCAGTATTTT; CDR3 protein: CASSGGYGREADTQYF
CDR3 length: 11; D gene: -; J gene: TRBJ1-2; clone size: -; V gene: TRBV5-5; CDR3 DNA: TGTGCCAGCAGCTTGGAACTATCCTACACCTTC; CDR3 protein: CASSLELSYTF
CDR3 length: 14; D gene: TRBD2; J gene: TRBJ2-7; clone size: -; V gene: TRBV11-2; CDR3 DNA: TGTGCCAGCAGCCGAGCGGGAAGCTCCTACGAGCAGTACTTC; CDR3 protein: CASSRAGSSYEQYF
CDR3 length: 13; D gene: -; J gene: TRBJ1-2; clone size: once; V gene: TRBV30; CDR3 DNA: TGTGCCTGGAGTCCCATCCCCGGTGACGGCTACACCTTC; CDR3 protein: CAWSPIPGDGYTF
CDR3 length: 13; D gene: TRBD1; J gene: TRBJ1-1; clone size: -; V gene: TRBV29-1; CDR3 DNA: TGCAGCGTTGAACTTCAGGGGGGGACTGAAGCTTTCTTT; CDR3 protein: CSVELQGGTEAFF
CDR3 length: 13; D gene: TRBD1; J gene: TRBJ1-5; clone size: -; V gene: TRBV30; CDR3 DNA: TGTGCCTGGAGTGTGCAGGGGGAGCAGCCCCAGCATTTT; CDR3 protein: CAWSVQGEQPQHF
CDR3 length: 14; D gene: -; J gene: TRBJ1-1; clone size: -; V gene: TRBV5-1; CDR3 DNA: TGCGCCAGCAGCTTGGCGGGGATGGGCACTGAAGCTTTCTTT; CDR3 protein: CASSLAGMGTEAFF
CDR3 length: 18; D gene: -; J gene: TRBJ2-3; clone size: once; V gene: TRBV2; CDR3 DNA: TGTGCCAGCAGTGAAGCGCTTGGAGCTAGCTCAACCGTAAATACGCAGTATTTT; CDR3 protein: CASSEALGASSTVNTQYF
CDR3 length: 15; D gene: TRBD1; J gene: TRBJ1-2; clone size: -; V gene: TRBV27; CDR3 DNA: TGTGCCAGCAGTTTATTGGCAGGGGGCATCTATGGCTACACCTTC; CDR3 protein: CASSLLAGGIYGYTF
CDR3 length: 11; D gene: -; J gene: TRBJ2-7; clone size: -; V gene: TRBV20-1; CDR3 DNA: TGCAGTGCTGGATTAACCTACGAGCAGTACTTC; CDR3 protein: CSAGLTYEQYF
CDR3 length: 13; D gene: -; J gene: TRBJ2-7; clone size: -; V gene: TRBV7-9; CDR3 DNA: TGTGCCAGCAGCTTAGGGGACAACTACGAGCAGTACTTC; CDR3 protein: CASSLGDNYEQYF